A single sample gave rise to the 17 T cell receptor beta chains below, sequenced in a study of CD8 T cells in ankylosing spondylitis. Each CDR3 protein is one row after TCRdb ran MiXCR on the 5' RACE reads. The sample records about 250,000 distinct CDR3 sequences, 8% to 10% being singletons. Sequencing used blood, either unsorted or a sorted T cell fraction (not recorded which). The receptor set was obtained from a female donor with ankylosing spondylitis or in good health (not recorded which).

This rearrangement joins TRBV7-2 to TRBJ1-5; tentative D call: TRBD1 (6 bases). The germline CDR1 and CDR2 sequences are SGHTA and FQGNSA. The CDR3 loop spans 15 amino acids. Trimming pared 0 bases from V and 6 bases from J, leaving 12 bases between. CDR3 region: CASSLAQGPAQPQHF. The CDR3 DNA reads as TGTGCCAGCAGCTTAGCGCAGGGGCCAGCTCAGCCCCAGCATTTT.

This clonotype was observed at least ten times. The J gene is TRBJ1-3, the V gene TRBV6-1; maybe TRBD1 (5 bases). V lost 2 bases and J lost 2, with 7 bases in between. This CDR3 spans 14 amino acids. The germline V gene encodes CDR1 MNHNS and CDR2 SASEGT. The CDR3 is CASSETGTGNTIYF. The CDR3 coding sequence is TGTGCCAGCAGTGAAACAGGAACTGGAAACACCATATATTTT.

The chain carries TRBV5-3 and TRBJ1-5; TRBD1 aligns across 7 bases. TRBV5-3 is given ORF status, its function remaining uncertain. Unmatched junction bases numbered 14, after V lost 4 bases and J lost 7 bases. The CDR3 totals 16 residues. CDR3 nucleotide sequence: TGTGCCAGAAGCGCTGATGACAGGGTAAAACGACAGCCCCAGCATTTT. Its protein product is CARSADDRVKRQPQHF.

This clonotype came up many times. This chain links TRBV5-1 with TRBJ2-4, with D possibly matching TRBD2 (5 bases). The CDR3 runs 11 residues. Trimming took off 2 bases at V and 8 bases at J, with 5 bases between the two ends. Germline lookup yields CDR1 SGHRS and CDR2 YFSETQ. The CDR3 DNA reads TGCGCCAGCAGCTTCGGGGACATTCAGTACTTC. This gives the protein CASSFGDIQYF.

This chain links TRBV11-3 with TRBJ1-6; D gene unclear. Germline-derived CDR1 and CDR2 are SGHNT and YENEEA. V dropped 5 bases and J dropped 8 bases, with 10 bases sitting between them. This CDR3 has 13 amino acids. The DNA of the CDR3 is TGTGCCAGCAGCCAAGTCTTGGATTCACCCCTCCACTTT. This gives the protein CASSQVLDSPLHF.

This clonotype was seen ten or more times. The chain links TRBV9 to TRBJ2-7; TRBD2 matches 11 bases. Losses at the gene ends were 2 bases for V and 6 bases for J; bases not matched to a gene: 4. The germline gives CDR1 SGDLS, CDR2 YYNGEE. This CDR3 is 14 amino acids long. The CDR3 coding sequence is TGTGCCAGCAGCGTTACTAGCGGGAGTAGCGAGCAGTACTTC. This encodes CASSVTSGSSEQYF.

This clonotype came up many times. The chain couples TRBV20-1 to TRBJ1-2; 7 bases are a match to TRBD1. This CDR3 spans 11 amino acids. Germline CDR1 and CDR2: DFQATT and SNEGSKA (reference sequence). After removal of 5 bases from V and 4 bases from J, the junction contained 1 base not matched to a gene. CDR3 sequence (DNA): TGCAGTGCTGGGGACAGCTATGGCTACACCTTC. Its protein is CSAGDSYGYTF.

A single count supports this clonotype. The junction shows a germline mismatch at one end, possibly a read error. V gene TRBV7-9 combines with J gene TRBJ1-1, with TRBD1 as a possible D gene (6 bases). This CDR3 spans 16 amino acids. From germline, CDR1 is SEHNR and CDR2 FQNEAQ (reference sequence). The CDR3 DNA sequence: TGTGCCAGCAGCTTCGTTTTCTCTAGCGGGGACACTGAAACTTTCTTT. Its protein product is CASSFVFSSGDTETFF.

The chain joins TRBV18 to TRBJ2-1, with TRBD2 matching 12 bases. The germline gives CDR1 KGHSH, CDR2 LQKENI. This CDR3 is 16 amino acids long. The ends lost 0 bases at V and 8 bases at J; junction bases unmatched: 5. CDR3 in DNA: TGTGCCAGCTCACCACCCCTAGCGGGAGGGGCCCATGAGCAGTTCTTC. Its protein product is CASSPPLAGGAHEQFF.

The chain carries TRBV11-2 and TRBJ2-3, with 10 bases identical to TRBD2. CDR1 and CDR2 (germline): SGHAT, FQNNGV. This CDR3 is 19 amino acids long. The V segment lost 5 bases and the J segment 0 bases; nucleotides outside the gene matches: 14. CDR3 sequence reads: CASSPPSGTSARSTDTQYF. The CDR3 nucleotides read TGTGCCAGCAGCCCACCGTCGGGGACTAGCGCGAGGAGCACAGATACGCAGTATTTT. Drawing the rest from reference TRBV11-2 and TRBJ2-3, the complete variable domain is EAGVAQSPRYKIIEKRQSVAFWCNPISGHATLYWYQQILGQGPKLLIQFQNNGVVDDSQLPKDRFSAERLKGVDSTLKIQPAKLEDSAVYLCASSPPSGTSARSTDTQYFGPGTRLTVL.

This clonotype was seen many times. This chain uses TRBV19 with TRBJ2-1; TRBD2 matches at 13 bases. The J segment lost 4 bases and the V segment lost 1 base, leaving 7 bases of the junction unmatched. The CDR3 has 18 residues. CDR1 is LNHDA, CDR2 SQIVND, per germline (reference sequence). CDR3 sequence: CASSIGAGLAGVYNEQFF. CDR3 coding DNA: TGTGCCAGTAGTATAGGGGCTGGACTAGCGGGAGTTTACAATGAGCAGTTCTTC.

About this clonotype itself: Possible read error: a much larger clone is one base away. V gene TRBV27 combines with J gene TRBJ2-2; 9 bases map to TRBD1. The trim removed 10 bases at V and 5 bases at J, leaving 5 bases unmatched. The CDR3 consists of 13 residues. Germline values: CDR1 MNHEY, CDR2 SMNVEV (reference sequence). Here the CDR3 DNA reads TGTGCCACCACACAGGGGGCGACCGGGGAGCTGTTTTTT. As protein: CATTQGATGELFF.

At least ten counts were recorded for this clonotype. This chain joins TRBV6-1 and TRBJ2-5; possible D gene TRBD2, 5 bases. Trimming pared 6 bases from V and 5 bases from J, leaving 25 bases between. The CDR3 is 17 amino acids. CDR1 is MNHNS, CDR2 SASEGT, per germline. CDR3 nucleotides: TGTGCCAGCAGGCCTTTTCCTCCGAGGGTCAGAGAGGAGACCCAGTACTTC. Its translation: CASRPFPPRVREETQYF.

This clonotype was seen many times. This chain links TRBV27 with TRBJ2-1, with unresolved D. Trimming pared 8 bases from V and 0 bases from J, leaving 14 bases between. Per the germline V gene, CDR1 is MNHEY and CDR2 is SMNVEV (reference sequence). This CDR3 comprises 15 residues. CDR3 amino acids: CASLPSYASYNEQFF. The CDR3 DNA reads TGTGCCAGCTTACCCTCGTATGCCTCCTACAATGAGCAGTTCTTC.

CDR3 sequence reads: CASSLAPLESYNEQFF. DNA for the CDR3: TGTGCCAGCAGCTTAGCGCCCCTCGAGTCCTACAATGAGCAGTTCTTC. The V call is TRBV7-6, the J call TRBJ2-1, with D unclear. V was cut by 0 bases and J by 1 base, with 10 bases left in between. The germline CDR1 and CDR2 sequences are SGHVS and FNYEAQ. CDR3 length: 16 amino acids. Complete variable domain (other parts from reference TRBV7-6 and TRBJ2-1): GAGVSQSPRYKVTKRGQDVALRCDPISGHVSLYWYRQALGQGPEFLTYFNYEAQQDKSGLPNDRFSAERPEGSISTLTIQRTEQRDSAMYRCASSLAPLESYNEQFFGPGTRLTVL.

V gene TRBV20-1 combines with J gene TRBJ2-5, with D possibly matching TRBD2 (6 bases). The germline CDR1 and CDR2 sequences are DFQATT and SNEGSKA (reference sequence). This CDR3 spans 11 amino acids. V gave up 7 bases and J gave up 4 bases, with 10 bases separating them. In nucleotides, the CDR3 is TGCAGTGGGGGAGGCGGAGAGACCCAGTACTTC. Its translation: CSGGGGETQYF.

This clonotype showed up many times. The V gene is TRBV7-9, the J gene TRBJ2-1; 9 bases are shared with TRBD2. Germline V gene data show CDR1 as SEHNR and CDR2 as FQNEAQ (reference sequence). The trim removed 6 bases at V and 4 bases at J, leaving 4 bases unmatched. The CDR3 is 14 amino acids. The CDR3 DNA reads TGTGCCAGCAGAGGACTAGCGTATTACAATGAGCAGTTCTTC. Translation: CASRGLAYYNEQFF.